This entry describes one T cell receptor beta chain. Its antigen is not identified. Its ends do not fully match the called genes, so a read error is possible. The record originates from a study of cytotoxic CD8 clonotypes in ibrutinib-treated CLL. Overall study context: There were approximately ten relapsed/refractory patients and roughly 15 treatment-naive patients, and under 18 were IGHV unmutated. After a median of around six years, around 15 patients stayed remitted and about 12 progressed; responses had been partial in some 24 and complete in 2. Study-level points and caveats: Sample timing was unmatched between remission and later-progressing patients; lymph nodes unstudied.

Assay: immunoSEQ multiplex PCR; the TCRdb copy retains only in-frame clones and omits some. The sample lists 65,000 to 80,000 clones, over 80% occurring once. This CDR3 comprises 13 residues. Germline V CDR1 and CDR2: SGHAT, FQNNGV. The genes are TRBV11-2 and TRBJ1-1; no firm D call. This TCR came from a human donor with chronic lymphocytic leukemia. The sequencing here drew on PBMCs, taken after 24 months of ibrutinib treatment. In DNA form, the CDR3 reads TGCGCCAGCAGCCCTTACAGAAACACTGAAGCTTTCTTT. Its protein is CASSPYRNTEAFF.